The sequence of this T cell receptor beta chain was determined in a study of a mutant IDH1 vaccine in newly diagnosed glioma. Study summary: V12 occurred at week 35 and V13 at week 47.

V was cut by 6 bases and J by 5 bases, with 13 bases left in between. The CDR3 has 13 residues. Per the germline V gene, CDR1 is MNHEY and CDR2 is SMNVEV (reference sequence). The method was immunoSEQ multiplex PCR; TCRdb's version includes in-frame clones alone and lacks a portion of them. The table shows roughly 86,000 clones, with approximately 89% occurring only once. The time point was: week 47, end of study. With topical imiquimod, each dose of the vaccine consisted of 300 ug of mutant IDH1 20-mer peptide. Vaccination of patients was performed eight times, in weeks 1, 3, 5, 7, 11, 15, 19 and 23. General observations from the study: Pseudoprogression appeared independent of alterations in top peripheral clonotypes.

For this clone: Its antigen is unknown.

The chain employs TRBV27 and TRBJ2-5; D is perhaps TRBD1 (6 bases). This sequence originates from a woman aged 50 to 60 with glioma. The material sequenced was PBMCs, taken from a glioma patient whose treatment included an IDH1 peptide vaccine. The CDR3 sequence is CASRGGDRETQYF. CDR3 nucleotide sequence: TGTGCCAGCAGAGGGGGAGATAGGGAGACCCAGTACTTC.